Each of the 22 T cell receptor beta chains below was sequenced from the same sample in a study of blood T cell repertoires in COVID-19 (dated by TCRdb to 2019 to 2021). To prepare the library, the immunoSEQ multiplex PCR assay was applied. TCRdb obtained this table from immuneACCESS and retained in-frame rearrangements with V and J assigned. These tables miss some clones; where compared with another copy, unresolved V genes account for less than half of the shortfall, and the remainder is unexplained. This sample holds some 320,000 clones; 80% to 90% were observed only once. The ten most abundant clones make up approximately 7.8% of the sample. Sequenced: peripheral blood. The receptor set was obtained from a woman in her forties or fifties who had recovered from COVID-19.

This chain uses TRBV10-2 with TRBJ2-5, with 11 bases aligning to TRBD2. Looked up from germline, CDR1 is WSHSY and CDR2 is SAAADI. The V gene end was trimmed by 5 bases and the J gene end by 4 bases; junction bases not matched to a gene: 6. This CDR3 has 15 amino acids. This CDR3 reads CASSPSGGIVETQYF. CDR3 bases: TGCGCCAGCAGTCCTAGCGGGGGGATTGTAGAGACCCAGTACTTC.

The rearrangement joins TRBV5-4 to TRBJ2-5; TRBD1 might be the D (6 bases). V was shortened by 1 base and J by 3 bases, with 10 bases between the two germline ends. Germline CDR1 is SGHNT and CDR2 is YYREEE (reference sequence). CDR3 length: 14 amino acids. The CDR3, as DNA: TGTGCCAGCAGCTTGCTCAGGGGCGAAGAGACCCAGTACTTC. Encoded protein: CASSLLRGEETQYF. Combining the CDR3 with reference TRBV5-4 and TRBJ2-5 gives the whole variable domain ETGVTQSPTHLIKTRGQQVTLRCSSQSGHNTVSWYQQALGQGPQFIFQYYREEENGRGNFPPRFSGLQFPNYSSELNVNALELDDSALYLCASSLLRGEETQYFGPGTRLLVL.

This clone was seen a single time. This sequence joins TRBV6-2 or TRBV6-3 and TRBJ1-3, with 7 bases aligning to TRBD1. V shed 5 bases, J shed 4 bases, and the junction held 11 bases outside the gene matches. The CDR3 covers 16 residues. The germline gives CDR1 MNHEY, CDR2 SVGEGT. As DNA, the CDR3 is TGTGCCAGCAGTACGGGACAGCGAGCCGTCGGAAACACCATATATTTT. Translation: CASSTGQRAVGNTIYF.

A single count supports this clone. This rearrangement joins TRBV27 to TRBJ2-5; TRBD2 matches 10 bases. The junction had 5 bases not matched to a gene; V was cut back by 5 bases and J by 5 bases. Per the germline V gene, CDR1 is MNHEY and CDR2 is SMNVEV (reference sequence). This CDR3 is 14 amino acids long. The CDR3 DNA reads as TGTGCCAGCAGTAAAGCGGGGGGGTGGGAGACCCAGTACTTC. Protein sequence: CASSKAGGWETQYF.

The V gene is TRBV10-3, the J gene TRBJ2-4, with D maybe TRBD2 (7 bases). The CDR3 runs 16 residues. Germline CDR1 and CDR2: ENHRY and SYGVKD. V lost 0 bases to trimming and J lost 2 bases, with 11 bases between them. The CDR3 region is CAISESGRGTKNIQYF. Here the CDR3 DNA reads TGTGCCATCAGTGAGTCGGGGAGGGGGACCAAAAACATTCAGTACTTC.

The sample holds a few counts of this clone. The CDR3 region has the DNA TGTGCCAGCAGCCCAGGTACACGGTGGAACACTGAAGCTTTCTTT. Amino acid sequence: CASSPGTRWNTEAFF. The chain uses TRBV5-6 and TRBJ1-1; no reliable D call. Germline V gives CDR1 SGHDT, CDR2 YYEEEE. V shed 4 bases and J shed 1 base, with 14 bases lying between them. There are 15 residues in the CDR3.

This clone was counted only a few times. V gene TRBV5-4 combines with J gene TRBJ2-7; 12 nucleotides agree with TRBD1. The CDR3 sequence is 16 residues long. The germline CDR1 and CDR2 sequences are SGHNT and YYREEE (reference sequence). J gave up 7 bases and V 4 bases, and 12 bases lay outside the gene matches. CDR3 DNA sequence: TGTGCCAGCAGCAGGGCCCCGGGACAGGGGGCGCGAGAGCAGTACTTC. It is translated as CASSRAPGQGAREQYF. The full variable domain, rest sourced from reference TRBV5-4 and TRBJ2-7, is ETGVTQSPTHLIKTRGQQVTLRCSSQSGHNTVSWYQQALGQGPQFIFQYYREEENGRGNFPPRFSGLQFPNYSSELNVNALELDDSALYLCASSRAPGQGAREQYFGPGTRLTVT.

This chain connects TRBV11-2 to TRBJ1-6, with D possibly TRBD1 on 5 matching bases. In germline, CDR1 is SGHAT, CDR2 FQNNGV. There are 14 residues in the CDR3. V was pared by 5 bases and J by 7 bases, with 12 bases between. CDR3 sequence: CASSPQGPNSPLHF. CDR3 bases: TGTGCCAGCAGCCCCCAGGGCCCCAATTCACCCCTCCACTTT.

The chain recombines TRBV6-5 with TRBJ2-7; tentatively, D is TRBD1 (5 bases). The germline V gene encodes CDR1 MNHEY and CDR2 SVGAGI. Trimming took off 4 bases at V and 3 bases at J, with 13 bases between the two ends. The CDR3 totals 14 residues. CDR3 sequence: CASSLGRVNYEQYF. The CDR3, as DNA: TGTGCCAGCAGTTTGGGCAGGGTGAACTACGAGCAGTACTTC.

The CDR3 is CASSFSSELFF. The CDR3 DNA is TGTGCCAGCAGTTTTTCCTCGGAACTGTTTTTT. The V call is TRBV28, the J call TRBJ1-4; no clear D. V dropped 3 bases and J dropped 12 bases, with 8 bases sitting between them. Per germline, CDR1 MDHEN and CDR2 SYDVKM. There are 11 residues in the CDR3.

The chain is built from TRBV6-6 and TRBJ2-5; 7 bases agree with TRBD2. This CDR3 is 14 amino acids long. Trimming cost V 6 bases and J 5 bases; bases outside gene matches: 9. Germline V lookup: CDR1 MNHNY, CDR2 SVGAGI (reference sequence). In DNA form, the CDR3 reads TGTGCCAGCAGCGGACTAGAGGGGTGGGAGACCCAGTACTTC. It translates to CASSGLEGWETQYF.

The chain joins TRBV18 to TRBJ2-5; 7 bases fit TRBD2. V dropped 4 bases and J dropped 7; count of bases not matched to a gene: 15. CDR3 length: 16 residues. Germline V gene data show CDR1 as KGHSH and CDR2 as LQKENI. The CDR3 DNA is TGTGCCAGCTCACAGATCCCTAGCGGAACCGATGGGACCCAGTACTTC. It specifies CASSQIPSGTDGTQYF. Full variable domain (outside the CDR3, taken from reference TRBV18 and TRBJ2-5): NAGVMQNPRHLVRRRGQEARLRCSPMKGHSHVYWYRQLPEEGLKFMVYLQKENIIDESGMPKERFSAEFPKEGPSILRIQQVVRGDSAAYFCASSQIPSGTDGTQYFGPGTRLLVL.

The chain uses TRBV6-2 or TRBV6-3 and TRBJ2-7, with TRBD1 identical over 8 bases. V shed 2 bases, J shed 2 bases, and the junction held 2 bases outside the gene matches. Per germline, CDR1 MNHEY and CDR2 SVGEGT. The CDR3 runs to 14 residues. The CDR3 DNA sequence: TGTGCCAGCAGTTACGGACAGGGACCCTACGAGCAGTACTTC. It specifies CASSYGQGPYEQYF.

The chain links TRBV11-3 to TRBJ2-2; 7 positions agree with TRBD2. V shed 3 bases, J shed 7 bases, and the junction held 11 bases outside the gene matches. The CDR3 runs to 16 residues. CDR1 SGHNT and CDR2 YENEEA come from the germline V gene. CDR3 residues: CASSFSGGAGVGELFF. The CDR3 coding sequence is TGTGCCAGCAGCTTCAGCGGCGGGGCGGGGGTCGGGGAGCTGTTTTTT.

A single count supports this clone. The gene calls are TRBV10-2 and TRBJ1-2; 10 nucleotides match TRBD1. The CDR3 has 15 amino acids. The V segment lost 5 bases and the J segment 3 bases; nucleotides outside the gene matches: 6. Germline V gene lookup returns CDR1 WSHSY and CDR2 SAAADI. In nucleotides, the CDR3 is TGCGCCAGCAGTCCTTCCGGACAGGGGGACTATGGCTACACCTTC. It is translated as CASSPSGQGDYGYTF.

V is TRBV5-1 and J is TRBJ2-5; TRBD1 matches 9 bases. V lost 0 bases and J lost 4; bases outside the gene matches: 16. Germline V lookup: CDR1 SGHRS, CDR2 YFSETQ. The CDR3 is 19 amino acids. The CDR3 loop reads CASSLALGQGNALIETQYF. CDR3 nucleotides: TGCGCCAGCAGCTTGGCCCTAGGACAGGGGAACGCGTTGATAGAGACCCAGTACTTC.

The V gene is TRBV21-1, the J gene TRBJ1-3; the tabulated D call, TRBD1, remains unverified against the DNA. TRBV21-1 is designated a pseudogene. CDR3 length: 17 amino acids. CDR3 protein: CASSSLGTGGSGNTIYF. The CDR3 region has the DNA TGTGCCAGCAGCTCCCTTGGGACAGGGGGCTCTGGAAACACCATATATTTT.

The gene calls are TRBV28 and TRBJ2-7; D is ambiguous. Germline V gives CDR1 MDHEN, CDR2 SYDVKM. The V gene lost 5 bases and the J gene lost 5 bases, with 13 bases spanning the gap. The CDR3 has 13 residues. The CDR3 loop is CASSPPSPHEQYF. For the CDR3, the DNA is TGTGCCAGCAGTCCCCCGAGTCCCCACGAGCAGTACTTC.

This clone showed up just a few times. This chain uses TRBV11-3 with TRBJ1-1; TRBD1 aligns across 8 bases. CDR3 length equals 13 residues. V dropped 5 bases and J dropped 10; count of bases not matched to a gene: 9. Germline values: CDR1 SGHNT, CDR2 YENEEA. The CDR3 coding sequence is TGTGCCAGCAGCAATCAGGGGGCTAGTAGAGCTTTCTTT. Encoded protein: CASSNQGASRAFF.

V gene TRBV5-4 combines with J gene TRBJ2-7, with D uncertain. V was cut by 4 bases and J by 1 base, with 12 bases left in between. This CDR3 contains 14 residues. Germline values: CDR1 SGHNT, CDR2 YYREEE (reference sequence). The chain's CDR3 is CASSPYQESYEQYF. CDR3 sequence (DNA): TGTGCCAGCAGCCCGTATCAAGAGTCCTACGAGCAGTACTTC.

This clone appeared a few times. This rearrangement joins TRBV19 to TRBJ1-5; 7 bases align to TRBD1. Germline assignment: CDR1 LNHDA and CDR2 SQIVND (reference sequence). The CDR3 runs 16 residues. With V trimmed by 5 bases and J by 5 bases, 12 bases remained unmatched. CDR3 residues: CASSLTGDPFYQPQHF. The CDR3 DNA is TGTGCCAGTAGTTTAACAGGGGACCCCTTTTATCAGCCCCAGCATTTT.

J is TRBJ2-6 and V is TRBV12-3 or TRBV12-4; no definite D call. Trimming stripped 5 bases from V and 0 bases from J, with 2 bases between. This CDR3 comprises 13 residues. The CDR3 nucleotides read TGTGCCAGCAGTCTCTCTGGGGCCAACGTCCTGACTTTC. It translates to CASSLSGANVLTF.